Below are 27 T cell receptor beta chains sequenced from a single sample in a study of T cells in Graves' hyperthyroidism and ophthalmopathy. Amplified regions were TCR beta CDR3 sequences from RNA transcripts. The TCR CDR3 first-round RT-PCR relied on the HTBI primer set. From the multiplex PCR reads, TCRdb called clonotypes with MiXCR, one entry per CDR3 protein. Found here are just over 550,000 distinct CDR3 sequences, around 42% of them singletons; the top ten hold roughly 8.2%. Sequencing was performed on peripheral blood or thyroid tissue (not recorded which). Receptors originate from a woman younger than 30 with Graves' hyperthyroidism.

Concerning this clonotype: This sequence may be a read error, since a much larger clone differs from it by one base. J is TRBJ2-5 and V is TRBV2, with 10 bases that match TRBD2. The germline V gene encodes CDR1 SNHLY and CDR2 FYNNEI. The ends lost 7 bases at V and 7 bases at J; junction bases unmatched: 6. The CDR3 length is 13 residues. The CDR3 sequence: CASNGLADGTQYF. The CDR3 region has the DNA TGTGCCAGCAACGGACTAGCGGATGGGACCCAGTACTTC.

This clonotype has at least ten counts. The V and J genes are TRBV7-6 and TRBJ2-5; 7 positions match TRBD1. This CDR3 spans 15 amino acids. CDR1 is SGHVS and CDR2 is FNYEAQ in the germline V gene. The V segment lost 4 bases and the J segment 1 base; nucleotides outside the gene matches: 6. CDR3 amino acids: CASSSPGTAQETQYF. CDR3 in DNA: TGTGCCAGCAGCTCCCCCGGGACAGCCCAAGAGACCCAGTACTTC. The whole variable domain, remainder taken from reference TRBV7-6 and TRBJ2-5, is GAGVSQSPRYKVTKRGQDVALRCDPISGHVSLYWYRQALGQGPEFLTYFNYEAQQDKSGLPNDRFSAERPEGSISTLTIQRTEQRDSAMYRCASSSPGTAQETQYFGPGTRLLVL.

The J gene is TRBJ1-2, the V gene TRBV2; D perhaps matches TRBD1 (5 bases). Trimming shortened V by 0 bases and J by 4 bases, and 12 bases separated the two germline ends. The CDR3 spans 15 residues. Germline V CDR1 and CDR2: SNHLY, FYNNEI. This CDR3 reads CASSEAGGGLYGYTF. As DNA, the CDR3 is TGTGCCAGCAGTGAAGCCGGTGGGGGACTCTATGGCTACACCTTC.

This clonotype was observed a handful of times. The V and J genes are TRBV7-2 and TRBJ1-5; no firm D call. In germline, CDR1 is SGHTA, CDR2 FQGNSA. This CDR3 has 16 amino acids. Trimming pared 5 bases from V and 0 bases from J, leaving 14 bases between. CDR3 nucleotides: TGTGCCAGCAGCGAACTAACAGCTTATAGCAATCAGCCCCAGCATTTT. This codes for CASSELTAYSNQPQHF.

The rearrangement links TRBV9 to TRBJ1-1; no clear D gene. Germline CDR1 is SGDLS and CDR2 is YYNGEE. This CDR3 has 14 amino acids. Trimming left V 0 bases short and J 1 base short, with 7 bases between. The CDR3 loop is CASSVEAGNTEAFF. CDR3 nucleotides: TGTGCCAGCAGCGTAGAGGCTGGGAACACTGAAGCTTTCTTT.

Regarding this clonotype: A read error is possible here, since a much larger clone lies one base away. The chain has TRBV29-1 and TRBJ2-7; the D is unclear. The CDR3 is 12 residues long. CDR1 is SQVTM and CDR2 is ANQGSEA in the germline V gene. The CDR3 region is CSVAPFPYEQCF. The CDR3 DNA is TGCAGCGTTGCTCCATTTCCCTACGAGCAGTGCTTC.

Turning to this clonotype: One end of the junction varies from germline; a read error may be responsible. The chain is built from TRBV10-3 and TRBJ2-7, with D possibly TRBD2 on 7 matching bases. In germline, CDR1 is ENHRY, CDR2 SYGVKD. The CDR3 is made up of 15 amino acids. In DNA form, the CDR3 reads TGTGCCAGCAGTTACTCAAGCGAGGGGGGGTACGAGCAGTACTTC. This translates into CASSYSSEGGYEQYF.

This clonotype was seen many times. This chain joins TRBV2 and TRBJ1-5, with unresolved D. Germline V gene sequence: CDR1 SNHLY, CDR2 FYNNEI. Trimming removed 3 bases at V and 6 bases at J, with 6 bases between. This CDR3 comprises 12 residues. CDR3 region: CASSDSSQPQHF. CDR3 bases: TGTGCCAGCAGTGATTCTAGTCAGCCCCAGCATTTT.

This clonotype came up many times. The rearrangement links TRBV15 to TRBJ1-1; D is ambiguous. V lost 2 bases and J lost 4, with 11 bases in between. Germline V gene lookup returns CDR1 LNHNV and CDR2 YYDKDF (reference sequence). This CDR3 comprises 14 residues. CDR3 sequence: CATSRRVMATEAFF. The CDR3 DNA reads as TGTGCCACCAGCAGAAGGGTCATGGCCACTGAAGCTTTCTTT.

V and J are TRBV2 and TRBJ2-7; D is possibly TRBD1 or TRBD2 (5 bases each). The V and J ends lost 10 bases and 7 bases respectively, with 14 bases between them. The germline V gene has CDR1 SNHLY and CDR2 FYNNEI. This CDR3 is 11 amino acids long. The CDR3 here is CATELGVEQYF. The CDR3 DNA is TGTGCCACCGAACTAGGGGTTGAGCAGTACTTC. The full variable domain, with the rest looked up from reference TRBV2 and TRBJ2-7, is EPEVTQTPSHQVTQMGQEVILRCVPISNHLYFYWYRQILGQKVEFLVSFYNNEISEKSEIFDDQFSVERPDGSNFTLKIRSTKLEDSAMYFCATELGVEQYFGPGTRLTVT.

This chain connects TRBV10-3 to TRBJ1-3; D not resolved. Trimming left V 4 bases short and J 0 bases short, with 10 bases between. Germline CDR1 and CDR2: ENHRY and SYGVKD. The CDR3 is made up of 15 amino acids. In DNA, the CDR3 is TGTGCCATCAGTGTCGGGTCCAGCTCTGGAAACACCATATATTTT. Its protein product is CAISVGSSSGNTIYF.

On this clonotype: Its ends do not fully match the called genes, so a read error is possible. The chain combines TRBV7-9 with TRBJ1-2, with TRBD1 matching 7 bases. In germline, CDR1 is SEHNR, CDR2 FQNEAQ (reference sequence). This CDR3 is 14 amino acids long. CDR3 in amino acids: CAGSWDSGGEGYTF. For the CDR3, the DNA is TGTGCCGGCAGTTGGGACAGCGGAGGGGAAGGCTACACCTTC.

The chain uses TRBV14 and TRBJ1-2, with a weak D call TRBD1 (6 bases). Germline V gene lookup returns CDR1 SGHDN and CDR2 FVKESK. V dropped 4 bases and J dropped 4 bases, with 13 bases sitting between them. The CDR3 totals 14 residues. The CDR3 DNA is TGTGCCAGCAGCCGGGAGGACAGAAGCTATGGCTACACCTTC. This translates into CASSREDRSYGYTF.

This clonotype was counted only a few times. V is TRBV14 and J is TRBJ1-4; 11 bases map to TRBD1. V trimming: 3 bases; J trimming: 1 base; junction bases outside the gene matches: 1. The CDR3 is 16 residues long. Germline V gene sequence: CDR1 SGHDN, CDR2 FVKESK. CDR3 bases: TGTGCCAGCAGCCAGGACAGGGGGCGAACTAATGAAAAACTGTTTTTT. Translating it yields CASSQDRGRTNEKLFF. Drawing the rest from reference TRBV14 and TRBJ1-4, the complete variable domain is EAGVTQFPSHSVIEKGQTVTLRCDPISGHDNLYWYRRVMGKEIKFLLHFVKESKQDESGMPNNRFLAERTGGTYSTLKVQPAELEDSGVYFCASSQDRGRTNEKLFFGSGTQLSVL.

This clonotype has ten or more counts. V and J are TRBV5-6 and TRBJ1-2; no clear D. The V end lost 7 bases, the J end lost 6 bases, and 16 bases lay between the germline ends. CDR1 and CDR2 from the germline V gene are SGHDT and YYEEEE. The CDR3 covers 13 residues. CDR3 in DNA: TGTGCCAGCGGTCACCAAGGGTCCGATGGCTACACCTTC. Its translation: CASGHQGSDGYTF.

Details on this clonotype: Compared with germline, one end of the junction differs, possibly owing to a read error. This chain joins TRBV2 and TRBJ1-4; TRBD1 might be the D (5 bases). The germline V gene has CDR1 SNHLY and CDR2 FYNNEI. The CDR3 runs 14 residues. CDR3 amino acids: CASRTLFLGETLFF. Here the CDR3 DNA reads TGTGCCAGCCGAACTTTGTTCCTGGGGGAAACACTGTTTTTT.

This clonotype occurred once. This chain uses TRBV25-1 with TRBJ2-7; 8 bases fit TRBD1. Germline V gene data show CDR1 as MGHDK and CDR2 as SYGVNS. This CDR3 has 14 amino acids. The V segment lost 8 bases and the J segment 6 bases; nucleotides outside the gene matches: 12. The CDR3 nucleotides are TGTGCCAGCTCACCACCGGACAGGGTGCCCGAGCAGTACTTC. It is translated as CASSPPDRVPEQYF.

The chain has TRBV10-3 and TRBJ2-6; TRBD1 aligns across 10 bases. The CDR3 loop spans 19 amino acids. CDR1 is ENHRY, CDR2 SYGVKD, per germline. Unmatched junction bases numbered 5, after V lost 0 bases and J lost 0 bases. CDR3 DNA sequence: TGTGCCATCAGTGAGTCCGGGACAGGGGTAAACTCTGGGGCCAACGTCCTGACTTTC. Translation: CAISESGTGVNSGANVLTF.

This clonotype was seen a few times. The CDR3 is CASSQPGQVVGAQETQYF. The DNA of the CDR3 is TGTGCCAGCAGCCAACCGGGACAGGTGGTGGGGGCCCAAGAGACCCAGTACTTC. V gene TRBV7-9 combines with J gene TRBJ2-5; 8 bases map to TRBD1. The CDR3 is 18 amino acids. Germline V CDR1 and CDR2: SEHNR, FQNEAQ (reference sequence). J lost 1 base, V lost 5 bases, and 15 bases had no gene match.

The chain employs TRBV2 and TRBJ2-7, with TRBD1 identical over 7 bases. CDR1 is SNHLY and CDR2 is FYNNEI in the germline V gene. V lost 6 bases to trimming and J lost 2 bases; unmatched junction nucleotides: 10. The CDR3 has 15 amino acids. CDR3 sequence: CASRRGTDYAYEQYF. The DNA of the CDR3 is TGTGCCAGCAGAAGGGGGACAGACTACGCCTACGAGCAGTACTTC.

Many counts were recorded for this clonotype. The rearrangement links TRBV29-1 to TRBJ1-5; 7 bases line up with TRBD1. This CDR3 is 13 amino acids long. In germline, CDR1 is SQVTM, CDR2 ANQGSEA. J was trimmed by 5 bases and V by 1 base; bases with no gene match: 2. CDR3 bases: TGCAGCGTTGAAGGACAGGGCGATCAGCCCCAGCATTTT. This sequence encodes CSVEGQGDQPQHF.

This chain links TRBV25-1 with TRBJ2-7; possible D gene TRBD1, 8 bases. The CDR3 covers 14 residues. Per the germline V gene, CDR1 is MGHDK and CDR2 is SYGVNS. The V gene lost 8 bases and the J gene lost 5 bases, with 19 bases spanning the gap. The CDR3: CASARGTGLHEQYF. The DNA for the CDR3 is TGTGCCAGCGCGCGGGGGACAGGATTGCACGAGCAGTACTTC.

In nucleotides, the CDR3 is TGTGCCAGCAGTGCGGGGACTAGCGGACTAGAGACCCAGTACTTC. Its translation: CASSAGTSGLETQYF. This chain links TRBV2 with TRBJ2-5; 11 positions match TRBD2. Per the germline V gene, CDR1 is SNHLY and CDR2 is FYNNEI. V dropped 4 bases and J dropped 4; count of bases not matched to a gene: 5. This CDR3 is 15 amino acids long.

There are a few counts of this clonotype. J is TRBJ1-5 and V is TRBV7-8, with a possible D match to TRBD1 (6 bases). Germline V gene sequence: CDR1 SGHVS, CDR2 FQNEAQ. The CDR3 has 16 amino acids. V lost 5 bases, J lost 5 bases, and 19 bases lay in between. The CDR3 loop is CASSTFQGRRDQPQHF. The CDR3 nucleotides read TGTGCCAGCAGCACATTTCAGGGGCGGAGGGATCAGCCCCAGCATTTT.

The J gene is TRBJ1-1, the V gene TRBV7-3, with D perhaps TRBD1 (6 bases). The V gene's germline CDR1 is SGHTA and CDR2 FQGTGA. Trimming took off 2 bases at V and 8 bases at J, with 18 bases between the two ends. There are 15 residues in the CDR3. The CDR3 DNA is TGTGCCAGCAGCTTAGCTTCTACTGCCGGGACAGAAGCTTTCTTT. Amino acids: CASSLASTAGTEAFF.

The chain employs TRBV6-1 and TRBJ1-2, with 10 bases fitting TRBD1. V lost 2 bases to trimming and J lost 6 bases; unmatched junction nucleotides: 15. Germline V gene lookup returns CDR1 MNHNS and CDR2 SASEGT. This CDR3 contains 18 residues. CDR3 amino acids: CASSELGWGKDRGDGYTF. The CDR3 DNA sequence: TGTGCCAGCAGTGAACTAGGATGGGGGAAGGACAGGGGGGATGGCTACACCTTC.

The chain uses TRBV11-3 and TRBJ2-5; a weak D match, TRBD1 (5 bases). The germline V gene has CDR1 SGHNT and CDR2 YENEEA. Trimming removed 4 bases from V and 0 bases from J, with 12 bases in between. This CDR3 is 15 amino acids long. The CDR3 sequence is CASSYIKGYQETQYF. The CDR3 bases are TGTGCCAGCAGCTACATCAAGGGGTACCAAGAGACCCAGTACTTC.